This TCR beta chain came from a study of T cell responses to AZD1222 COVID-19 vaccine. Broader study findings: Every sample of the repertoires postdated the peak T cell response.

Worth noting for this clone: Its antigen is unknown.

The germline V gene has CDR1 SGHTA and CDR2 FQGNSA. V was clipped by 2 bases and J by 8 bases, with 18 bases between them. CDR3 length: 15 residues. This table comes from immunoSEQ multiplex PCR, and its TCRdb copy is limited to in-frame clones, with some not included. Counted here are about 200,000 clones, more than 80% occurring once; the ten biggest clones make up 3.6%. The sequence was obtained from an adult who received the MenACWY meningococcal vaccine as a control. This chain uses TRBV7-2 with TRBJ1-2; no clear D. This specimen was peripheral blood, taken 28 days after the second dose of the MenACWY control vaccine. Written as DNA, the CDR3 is TGTGCCAGCAGCTTAACCTTCGGGCAGGTAAAGGGCTACACCTTC. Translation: CASSLTFGQVKGYTF.